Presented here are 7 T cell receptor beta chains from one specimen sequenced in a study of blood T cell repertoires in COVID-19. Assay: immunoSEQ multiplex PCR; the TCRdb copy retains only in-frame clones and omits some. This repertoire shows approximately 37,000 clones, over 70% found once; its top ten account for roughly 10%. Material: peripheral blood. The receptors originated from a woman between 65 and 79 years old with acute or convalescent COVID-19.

The CDR3 loop reads CASSPGTSGYNEQFF. The CDR3 nucleotides read TGTGCCAGCAGCCCCGGGACTAGCGGATACAATGAGCAGTTCTTC. The chain is built from TRBV5-8 and TRBJ2-1; 11 nucleotides agree with TRBD2. This CDR3 is 15 amino acids long. Germline lookup yields CDR1 SGHTS and CDR2 YDEGEE. The J segment lost 4 bases and the V segment lost 4 bases, leaving 4 bases of the junction unmatched.

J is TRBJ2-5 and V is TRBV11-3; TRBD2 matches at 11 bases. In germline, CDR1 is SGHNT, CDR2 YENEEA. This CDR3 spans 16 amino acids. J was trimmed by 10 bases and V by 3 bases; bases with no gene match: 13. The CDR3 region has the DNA TGTGCCAGCAGCTTCGAGGGGACTAGCGGTTCCCGAATCCAGTACTTC. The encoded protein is CASSFEGTSGSRIQYF.

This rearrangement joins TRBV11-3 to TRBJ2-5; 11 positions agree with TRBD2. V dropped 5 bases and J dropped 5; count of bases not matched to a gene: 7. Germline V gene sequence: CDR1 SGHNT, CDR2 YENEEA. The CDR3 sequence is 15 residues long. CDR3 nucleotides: TGTGCCAGCAGCGGGGCTAGCGGGAGGTTTGAGACCCAGTACTTC. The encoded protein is CASSGASGRFETQYF.

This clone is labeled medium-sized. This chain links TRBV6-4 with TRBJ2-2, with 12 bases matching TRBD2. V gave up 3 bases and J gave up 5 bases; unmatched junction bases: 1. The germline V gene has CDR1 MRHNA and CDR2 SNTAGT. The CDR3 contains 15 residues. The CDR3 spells CASSETSGSTGELFF. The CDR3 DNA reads TGTGCCAGCAGTGAGACTAGCGGGAGTACCGGGGAGCTGTTTTTT.

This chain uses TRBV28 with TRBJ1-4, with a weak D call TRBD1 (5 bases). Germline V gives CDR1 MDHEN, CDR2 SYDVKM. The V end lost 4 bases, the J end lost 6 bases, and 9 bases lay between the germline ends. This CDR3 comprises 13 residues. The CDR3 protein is CASSSGTYEKLFF. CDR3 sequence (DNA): TGTGCCAGCAGTTCCGGGACTTATGAAAAACTGTTTTTT.

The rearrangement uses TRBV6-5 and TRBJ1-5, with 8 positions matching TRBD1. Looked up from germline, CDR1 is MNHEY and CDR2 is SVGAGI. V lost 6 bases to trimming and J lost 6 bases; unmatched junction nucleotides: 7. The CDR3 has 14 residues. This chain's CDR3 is CASSYGQGGQPQHF. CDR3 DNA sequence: TGTGCCAGCAGCTACGGACAGGGCGGTCAGCCCCAGCATTTT.

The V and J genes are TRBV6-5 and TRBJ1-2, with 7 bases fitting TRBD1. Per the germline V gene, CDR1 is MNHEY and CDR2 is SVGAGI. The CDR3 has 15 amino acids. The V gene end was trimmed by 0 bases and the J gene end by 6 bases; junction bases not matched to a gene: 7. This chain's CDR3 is CASSYSSGTVDGYTF. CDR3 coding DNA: TGTGCCAGCAGTTACTCTTCCGGGACAGTCGATGGCTACACCTTC.